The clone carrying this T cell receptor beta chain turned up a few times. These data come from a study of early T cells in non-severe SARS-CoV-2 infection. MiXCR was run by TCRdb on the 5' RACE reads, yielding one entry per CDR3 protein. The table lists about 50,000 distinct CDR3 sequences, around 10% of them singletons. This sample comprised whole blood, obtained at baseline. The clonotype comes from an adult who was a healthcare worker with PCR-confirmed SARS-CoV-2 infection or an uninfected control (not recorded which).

This CDR3 reads CASSEREVTDTQYF. DNA of the CDR3: TGTGCCAGCAGTGAGCGGGAGGTCACAGATACGCAGTATTTT. The chain employs TRBV6-4 and TRBJ2-3; 8 bases align to TRBD2. The CDR3 loop spans 14 amino acids. V shed 3 bases, J shed 2 bases, and the junction held 1 base outside the gene matches. Germline V gene sequence: CDR1 MRHNA, CDR2 SNTAGT.